This section outlines one T cell receptor beta chain sequence together with its context. Its antigen remains unknown. An equimolar mix of two oligonucleotides served as the beta constant-region primer for TRBC1 and TRBC2. Four rounds of PCR amplified the ligated cDNA using nested alpha and beta constant-region primers plus SP2. TCRdb re-called the UMI-ligation and nested PCR reads through MiXCR, storing one row per CDR3 protein. The top ten hold about 0.14% of the sample, which has tens of thousands of distinct CDR3 sequences, roughly 10% seen once. The CDR3 has 14 amino acids. Losses at the gene ends were 4 bases for V and 12 bases for J; bases not matched to a gene: 7. Germline V gene data show CDR1 as SGHNT and CDR2 as YENEEA. This sample was included in a study of naive and memory T cell subsets. Study results and caveats: In naive cells, over 85% of TCR sequences were seen only once. Diversity fell and Gini index rose from naive through CM, EM, EMRA. A few larger clonotypes appeared in naive repertoires, especially CD8, possibly memory cells re-expressing CD45RA.

This clonotype was obtained from a human donor in good health. Sequencing used naive CD4+ T cells from blood. V is TRBV11-3 and J is TRBJ2-1; 12 bases match TRBD2. The CDR3, as DNA: TGTGCCAGCAGCTCCCGGACTAGCGGGACTCGGCAGTTCTTC. The encoded protein is CASSSRTSGTRQFF.